The clone carrying this T cell receptor beta chain was seen only a few times. Its antigen is currently unknown. Universal primer sites and UMIs were introduced during 5'RACE template-switching synthesis of TCR cDNA. One entry per CDR3 protein results from TCRdb running MiXCR on the 5' RACE reads. The data hold a few hundred thousand distinct CDR3 sequences, with 17% observed a single time. CDR1 and CDR2 from the germline V gene are ENHRY and SYGVKD. The CDR3 runs to 13 residues. Trimming pared 6 bases from V and 1 base from J, leaving 7 bases between. The sample belongs to a study of T cells after yellow fever vaccination. Study-wide results and caveats: Reappearance after the booster was observed for most primary-vaccination clones (around 95% CD4, about 86% CD8). Within FACS-sorted repertoires, abundant clonotypes contaminating from the bulk population could be present.

The source of this sequence is a man aged 18 to 30 who received the YFV17D yellow fever vaccine. The genes are TRBV10-3 and TRBJ1-5, with a tentative D call TRBD1 (5 bases). The sample in question was PBMCs, obtained roughly 5 days after the first yellow fever vaccination. The CDR3 reads CAIRGQSNQPQHF. DNA for the CDR3: TGTGCCATCAGAGGACAAAGCAATCAGCCCCAGCATTTT.